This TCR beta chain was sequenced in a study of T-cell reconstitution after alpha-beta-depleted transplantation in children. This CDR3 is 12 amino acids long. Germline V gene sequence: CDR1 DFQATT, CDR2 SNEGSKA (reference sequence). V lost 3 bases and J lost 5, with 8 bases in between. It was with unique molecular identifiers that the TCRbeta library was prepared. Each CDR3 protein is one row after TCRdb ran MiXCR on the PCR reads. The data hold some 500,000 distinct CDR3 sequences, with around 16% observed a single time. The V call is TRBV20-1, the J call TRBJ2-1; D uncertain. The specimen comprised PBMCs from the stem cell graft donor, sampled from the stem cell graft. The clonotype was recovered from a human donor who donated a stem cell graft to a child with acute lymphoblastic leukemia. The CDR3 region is CSARLGHNEQFF. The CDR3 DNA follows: TGCAGTGCTAGGTTGGGCCACAATGAGCAGTTCTTC.